The 21 T cell receptor beta chains below all came from one sample that was sequenced in a study of shared clonotypes between healthy human individuals. The assay was immunoSEQ multiplex PCR, and TCRdb's table has in-frame clones only and misses some. The sample contains around 2,100,000 clones, about 95% of which appear only once. Naive CD8 cells comprised CD45RO-negative, CCR7-positively selected cells, excluding terminally differentiated effector memory CD45RA+ cells. The sample comprised naive CD8+ T cells sorted from blood. These receptors all stem from a man aged 18 to 30 in good health.

The gene calls are TRBV5-8 and TRBJ2-2, with a possible D match to TRBD1 (6 bases). Germline V gives CDR1 SGHTS, CDR2 YDEGEE. Trimming shortened V by 4 bases and J by 2 bases, and 9 bases separated the two germline ends. The CDR3 sequence is 14 residues long. The CDR3 DNA is TGTGCCAGCAGCCTGGACAGCAACACCGGGGAGCTGTTTTTT. Amino acids: CASSLDSNTGELFF.

As to this clone: One base away lies a much larger clone, so this may be a sequencing read error. V is TRBV7-3 and J is TRBJ2-2; no definite D call. The germline V gene has CDR1 SGHTA and CDR2 FQGTGA. The CDR3 totals 12 residues. Trimming shortened V by 5 bases and J by 1 base, and 2 bases separated the two germline ends. The CDR3 DNA follows: TGTGCCAGCAGCGTGAACACCGGGGAGCTGTTTTTT. Translation: CASSVNTGELFF.

This sequence joins TRBV4-2 and TRBJ2-2, with D unclear. The germline CDR1 and CDR2 sequences are LGHNA and YNFKEQ. This CDR3 has 12 residues. The V end lost 1 base, the J end lost 6 bases, and 3 bases lay between the germline ends. The CDR3 sequence: CASSQAPGELFF. The DNA for the CDR3 is TGTGCCAGCAGCCAAGCCCCCGGGGAGCTGTTTTTT.

This chain uses TRBV30 with TRBJ1-2; a possible D gene is TRBD1 (6 bases). From germline, CDR1 is GTSNPN and CDR2 SVGIG (reference sequence). The V end was cut by 3 bases, the J end by 4 bases, with 15 bases between. This CDR3 is built from 14 residues. CDR3 residues: CAWSEDSLLYGYTF. DNA for the CDR3: TGTGCCTGGAGCGAGGACAGCCTACTCTATGGCTACACCTTC.

The genes are TRBV28 and TRBJ2-7, with TRBD1 identical over 8 bases. V lost 6 bases to trimming and J lost 1 base; unmatched junction nucleotides: 8. CDR1 is MDHEN, CDR2 SYDVKM, per germline. This CDR3 region has 15 residues. The CDR3 protein is CASSRLTGVSYEQYF. DNA for the CDR3: TGTGCCAGCAGCCGCCTGACAGGGGTGTCCTACGAGCAGTACTTC.

The V gene is TRBV29-1, the J gene TRBJ2-1; 7 nucleotides align to TRBD2. Germline V gene sequence: CDR1 SQVTM, CDR2 ANQGSEA. The length of the CDR3 is 11 residues. For the CDR3, the DNA is TGCAGTGGGGAGGGCCTCAATGAGCAGTTCTTC. Translation: CSGEGLNEQFF.

This chain links TRBV25-1 with TRBJ2-5; D unresolved. V was pared by 1 base and J by 10 bases, with 10 bases between. The CDR3 runs to 12 residues. Germline values: CDR1 MGHDK, CDR2 SYGVNS. Here the CDR3 DNA reads TGTGCCAGCAGTGAATCGCGAGATAACCAGTACTTC. Protein: CASSESRDNQYF.

This clone is a singleton in its sample. This chain connects TRBV27 to TRBJ2-2; D unresolved. This CDR3 contains 17 residues. Germline assignment: CDR1 MNHEY and CDR2 SMNVEV (reference sequence). V shed 3 bases and J shed 4 bases, with 18 bases lying between them. The CDR3 DNA sequence: TGTGCCAGCAGTTTGACGAAATCCGGACCGATCACCGGGGAGCTGTTTTTT. As protein: CASSLTKSGPITGELFF.

This clone has a single count. CDR3 loop: CAWSPTDYNEQFF. CDR3 DNA: TGTGCCTGGAGTCCTACAGATTACAATGAGCAGTTCTTC. The chain recombines TRBV30 with TRBJ2-1; D unresolved. Looked up from germline, CDR1 is GTSNPN and CDR2 is SVGIG (reference sequence). The CDR3 spans 13 residues. The germline V and J ends were trimmed by 2 bases and 4 bases, with 9 bases remaining between them.

In this sample, this clone turned up once. This chain joins TRBV10-1 and TRBJ2-6, with TRBD1 matching 7 bases. This CDR3 has 19 residues. J was trimmed by 3 bases and V by 0 bases; bases with no gene match: 11. Germline CDR1 WNHNN, CDR2 SYGVQD (reference sequence). The CDR3 protein is CASSESLPGQESGANVLTF. The CDR3 DNA is TGCGCCAGCAGTGAGTCTCTGCCCGGACAGGAGAGTGGGGCCAACGTCCTGACTTTC.

Worth noting for this clone: The same CDR3 arises from other DNA sequences in this sample as well. J is TRBJ2-7 and V is TRBV19; 7 bases are shared with TRBD1. CDR1 is LNHDA and CDR2 is SQIVND in the germline V gene (reference sequence). J lost 2 bases, V lost 3 bases, and 4 bases had no gene match. This CDR3 contains 14 residues. This CDR3 is CASSMGQGAYEQYF. CDR3 nucleotides: TGTGCCAGTAGTATGGGTCAGGGGGCCTACGAGCAGTACTTC.

The J gene is TRBJ2-3, the V gene TRBV6-1, with unresolved D. The CDR3 covers 15 residues. V lost 3 bases and J lost 7, with 17 bases in between. CDR1 and CDR2 from the germline V gene are MNHNS and SASEGT. As DNA, the CDR3 is TGTGCCAGCAGTGAGTTTTCAGTTCGAGGTTATACGCAGTATTTT. Translation gives CASSEFSVRGYTQYF.

The V call is TRBV10-1, the J call TRBJ2-3, with no clear D. Germline V gene lookup returns CDR1 WNHNN and CDR2 SYGVQD (reference sequence). V lost 5 bases to trimming and J lost 5 bases, with 11 bases between them. The CDR3 loop spans 13 amino acids. The CDR3: CASSLKKLDTQYF. The CDR3 DNA is TGCGCCAGCAGTTTGAAGAAGTTAGATACGCAGTATTTT.

This chain connects TRBV27 to TRBJ1-1; D is unresolved. The CDR3 loop spans 13 amino acids. CDR1 is MNHEY, CDR2 SMNVEV, per germline (reference sequence). V was pared by 3 bases and J by 1 base, with 6 bases between. As DNA, the CDR3 is TGTGCCAGCAGTTTTACCAGGAACACTGAAGCTTTCTTT. As protein: CASSFTRNTEAFF.

The gene calls are TRBV19 and TRBJ2-5; TRBD2 matches 15 bases. This CDR3 region has 16 residues. V shed 6 bases, J shed 3 bases, and the junction held 5 bases outside the gene matches. Germline V gives CDR1 LNHDA, CDR2 SQIVND (reference sequence). The CDR3 coding sequence is TGTGCCAGTAGAGGGACTAGCGGGGGGTTTGAAGAGACCCAGTACTTC. It codes for CASRGTSGGFEETQYF.

The genes are TRBV7-9 and TRBJ1-1, with D unresolved. The germline CDR1 and CDR2 sequences are SEHNR and FQNEAQ (reference sequence). The CDR3 loop spans 11 amino acids. The V end was cut by 2 bases, the J end by 9 bases, with 7 bases between. Here the CDR3 reads CASSLSGQAFF. The DNA for the CDR3 is TGTGCCAGCAGCTTATCGGGCCAAGCTTTCTTT. The entire variable domain, with the rest obtained from reference TRBV7-9 and TRBJ1-1, is as follows: DTGVSQNPRHKITKRGQNVTFRCDPISEHNRLYWYRQTLGQGPEFLTYFQNEAQLEKSRLLSDRFSAERPKGSFSTLEIQRTEQGDSAMYLCASSLSGQAFFGQGTRLTVV.

V and J are TRBV2 and TRBJ2-5; D not resolved. The better agreement between TRBJ2-7 and the DNA end casts doubt on the J call. Germline V gene lookup returns CDR1 SNHLY and CDR2 FYNNEI. The CDR3 covers 14 residues. CDR3 nucleotide sequence: TGTGCCAGCAGTGTTGGGGATGGCCCCTACGAGCAGTACTTC. Encoded protein: CASSVGDGPYEQYF.

The chain employs TRBV9 and TRBJ2-7; TRBD2 agrees at 11 bases. Germline V gene data show CDR1 as SGDLS and CDR2 as YYNGEE. CDR3 length: 16 amino acids. The junction had 6 bases not matched to a gene; V was cut back by 0 bases and J by 4 bases. The DNA for the CDR3 is TGTGCCAGCAGCGTAGACCCTAGCGGGGGGATTTACGAGCAGTACTTC. This sequence encodes CASSVDPSGGIYEQYF.

This sequence joins TRBV5-6 and TRBJ2-5; TRBD1 matches at 10 bases. The germline V gene encodes CDR1 SGHDT and CDR2 YYEEEE. This CDR3 comprises 16 residues. V lost 3 bases and J lost 0; bases outside the gene matches: 5. DNA for the CDR3: TGTGCCAGCAGCTGGAGACAGGGGGCCCACCAAGAGACCCAGTACTTC. Protein sequence: CASSWRQGAHQETQYF.

As regards this clone: Other DNA sequences of this sample code for an identical CDR3. The V gene is TRBV4-1, the J gene TRBJ2-7; D gene ambiguous. Germline values: CDR1 MGHRA, CDR2 YSYEKL. With 3 bases removed from V and 0 bases from J, the gap between germline ends came to 9 bases. The CDR3 is 14 amino acids. The CDR3 bases are TGCGCCAGCAGCCACGGGCAGAGCTCCTACGAGCAGTACTTC. Amino acid sequence: CASSHGQSSYEQYF.

In this sample, this clone turned up once. The chain links TRBV28 to TRBJ1-5; D perhaps matches TRBD1 (6 bases). The CDR3 is made up of 18 amino acids. Trimming removed 3 bases from V and 0 bases from J, with 18 bases in between. Germline V gene lookup returns CDR1 MDHEN and CDR2 SYDVKM. The CDR3 DNA reads TGTGCCAGCAGTTTGGAAGGGGGTGGGGGTTATAGCAATCAGCCCCAGCATTTT. Translation gives CASSLEGGGGYSNQPQHF.